The 11 T cell receptor beta chains below were found in one sample sequenced in a study of blood T cells in healthy people across ages. Through a sample-barcoded 5' primer and a J-beta primer mix, a second PCR was run for roughly 6 to 11 cycles. MiXCR was run by TCRdb on the 5' RACE reads, yielding one entry per CDR3 protein. The sample carries about 1.6 million distinct CDR3 sequences, about 31% recorded once. Sequenced sample: blood. The receptors derive from a woman aged 25 to 39 in good health.

This clonotype was seen a handful of times. The DNA of the CDR3 is TGTGCCAGCAGTAAGGGGGCAGATGGCTACACCTTC. The encoded protein is CASSKGADGYTF. The chain joins TRBV11-1 to TRBJ1-2; 7 nucleotides align to TRBD1. After removal of 6 bases from V and 6 bases from J, the junction contained 4 bases not matched to a gene. This CDR3 spans 12 amino acids. Per the germline V gene, CDR1 is SGHAT and CDR2 is FQDESV (reference sequence).

This chain joins TRBV12-3 or TRBV12-4 and TRBJ2-3; D might be TRBD2 (7 bases). This CDR3 region has 17 residues. Trimming pared 7 bases from V and 6 bases from J, leaving 26 bases between. In DNA, the CDR3 is TGTGCCAGCATGCACCCGGGGGGCCCAAACCCCCAGGATACGCAGTATTTT. Translated, it gives CASMHPGGPNPQDTQYF.

The chain recombines TRBV28 with TRBJ1-2; 8 nucleotides match TRBD1. Germline V gives CDR1 MDHEN, CDR2 SYDVKM. Losses at the gene ends were 3 bases for V and 4 bases for J; bases not matched to a gene: 4. The CDR3 is 14 residues long. The CDR3 reads CASSFGTGRYGYTF. The DNA of the CDR3 is TGTGCCAGCAGTTTCGGGACAGGCCGCTATGGCTACACCTTC.

The CDR3 coding sequence is TGTGCCAGCAGTTCCTCCGTCCAGGCGCAGTACTTC. Translation: CASSSSVQAQYF. This chain connects TRBV6-2 or TRBV6-3 to TRBJ2-7; D not resolved. The CDR3 is 12 amino acids. The V gene's germline CDR1 is MNHEY and CDR2 SVGEGT. Deletions cut 4 bases from V and 9 bases from J, with 13 bases between.

The V gene is TRBV27, the J gene TRBJ2-1; 8 bases fit TRBD2. This CDR3 is built from 16 residues. Germline V gene lookup returns CDR1 MNHEY and CDR2 SMNVEV (reference sequence). Unmatched junction bases numbered 9, after V lost 6 bases and J lost 2 bases. This CDR3 reads CASSTILTSAYNEQFF. The CDR3 DNA reads TGTGCCAGCAGCACAATCCTGACTAGCGCCTACAATGAGCAGTTCTTC.

V usage is TRBV28 and J usage is TRBJ1-1; D possibly corresponds to TRBD1 (5 bases). This CDR3 region has 15 residues. Trimming took 4 bases from V and 3 from J, leaving 15 bases between them. CDR1 and CDR2 (germline): MDHEN, SYDVKM. CDR3: CASSSPWGRHTEAFF. CDR3 bases: TGTGCCAGCAGTTCACCCTGGGGGAGGCACACTGAAGCTTTCTTT.

A word on this clonotype: At one boundary the junction diverges from the germline segment, which might be a read error. The chain has TRBV7-3 and TRBJ2-1; the D is unclear. This CDR3 is built from 13 residues. In germline, CDR1 is SGHTA, CDR2 FQGTGA. The CDR3 loop is CASSLRPYSEQFF. The CDR3 region has the DNA TGTGCCAGCAGCTTACGACCGTACAGTGAGCAGTTCTTC.

The chain uses TRBV12-3 or TRBV12-4 and TRBJ1-5; D unresolved. This CDR3 spans 14 amino acids. V was trimmed by 3 bases and J by 0 bases, leaving 6 bases between them. As DNA, the CDR3 is TGTGCCAGCAGTTTCGGCGTTAGCAATCAGCCCCAGCATTTT. Its translation is CASSFGVSNQPQHF.

The rearrangement uses TRBV9 and TRBJ2-5, with TRBD2 as a possible D gene (6 bases). Germline V gives CDR1 SGDLS, CDR2 YYNGEE. With 0 bases removed from V and 5 bases from J, the gap between germline ends came to 17 bases. The CDR3 covers 16 residues. The CDR3 here is CASSVGITGRGETQYF. The CDR3 nucleotides read TGTGCCAGCAGCGTAGGGATTACAGGACGGGGGGAGACCCAGTACTTC.

The V and J genes are TRBV28 and TRBJ2-5, with D hard to call. CDR1 and CDR2 (germline): MDHEN, SYDVKM. The CDR3 consists of 13 residues. V lost 6 bases, J lost 4 bases, and 12 bases lay in between. DNA for the CDR3: TGTGCCAGCAGCTCCCTCTCGCGAGAGACCCAGTACTTC. Translated: CASSSLSRETQYF.

This chain links TRBV6-2 or TRBV6-3 with TRBJ2-1; D call uncertain. Germline V gives CDR1 MNHEY, CDR2 SVGEGT. Trimming cost V 2 bases and J 6 bases, with 11 bases left between them. This CDR3 has 14 amino acids. This CDR3 reads CASSYGQPFNEQFF. Written as DNA, the CDR3 is TGTGCCAGCAGTTACGGGCAACCATTCAATGAGCAGTTCTTC.